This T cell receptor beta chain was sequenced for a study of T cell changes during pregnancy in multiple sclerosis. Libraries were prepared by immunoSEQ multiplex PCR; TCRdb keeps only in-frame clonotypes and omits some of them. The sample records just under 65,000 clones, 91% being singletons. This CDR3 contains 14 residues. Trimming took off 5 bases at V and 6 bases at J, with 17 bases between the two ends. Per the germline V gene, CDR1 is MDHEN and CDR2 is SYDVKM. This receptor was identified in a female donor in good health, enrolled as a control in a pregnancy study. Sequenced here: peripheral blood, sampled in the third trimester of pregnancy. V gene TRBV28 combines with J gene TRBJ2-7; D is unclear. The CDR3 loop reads CASSPDSVPAEQYF. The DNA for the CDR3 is TGTGCCAGCAGTCCTGACTCGGTGCCTGCCGAGCAGTACTTC.